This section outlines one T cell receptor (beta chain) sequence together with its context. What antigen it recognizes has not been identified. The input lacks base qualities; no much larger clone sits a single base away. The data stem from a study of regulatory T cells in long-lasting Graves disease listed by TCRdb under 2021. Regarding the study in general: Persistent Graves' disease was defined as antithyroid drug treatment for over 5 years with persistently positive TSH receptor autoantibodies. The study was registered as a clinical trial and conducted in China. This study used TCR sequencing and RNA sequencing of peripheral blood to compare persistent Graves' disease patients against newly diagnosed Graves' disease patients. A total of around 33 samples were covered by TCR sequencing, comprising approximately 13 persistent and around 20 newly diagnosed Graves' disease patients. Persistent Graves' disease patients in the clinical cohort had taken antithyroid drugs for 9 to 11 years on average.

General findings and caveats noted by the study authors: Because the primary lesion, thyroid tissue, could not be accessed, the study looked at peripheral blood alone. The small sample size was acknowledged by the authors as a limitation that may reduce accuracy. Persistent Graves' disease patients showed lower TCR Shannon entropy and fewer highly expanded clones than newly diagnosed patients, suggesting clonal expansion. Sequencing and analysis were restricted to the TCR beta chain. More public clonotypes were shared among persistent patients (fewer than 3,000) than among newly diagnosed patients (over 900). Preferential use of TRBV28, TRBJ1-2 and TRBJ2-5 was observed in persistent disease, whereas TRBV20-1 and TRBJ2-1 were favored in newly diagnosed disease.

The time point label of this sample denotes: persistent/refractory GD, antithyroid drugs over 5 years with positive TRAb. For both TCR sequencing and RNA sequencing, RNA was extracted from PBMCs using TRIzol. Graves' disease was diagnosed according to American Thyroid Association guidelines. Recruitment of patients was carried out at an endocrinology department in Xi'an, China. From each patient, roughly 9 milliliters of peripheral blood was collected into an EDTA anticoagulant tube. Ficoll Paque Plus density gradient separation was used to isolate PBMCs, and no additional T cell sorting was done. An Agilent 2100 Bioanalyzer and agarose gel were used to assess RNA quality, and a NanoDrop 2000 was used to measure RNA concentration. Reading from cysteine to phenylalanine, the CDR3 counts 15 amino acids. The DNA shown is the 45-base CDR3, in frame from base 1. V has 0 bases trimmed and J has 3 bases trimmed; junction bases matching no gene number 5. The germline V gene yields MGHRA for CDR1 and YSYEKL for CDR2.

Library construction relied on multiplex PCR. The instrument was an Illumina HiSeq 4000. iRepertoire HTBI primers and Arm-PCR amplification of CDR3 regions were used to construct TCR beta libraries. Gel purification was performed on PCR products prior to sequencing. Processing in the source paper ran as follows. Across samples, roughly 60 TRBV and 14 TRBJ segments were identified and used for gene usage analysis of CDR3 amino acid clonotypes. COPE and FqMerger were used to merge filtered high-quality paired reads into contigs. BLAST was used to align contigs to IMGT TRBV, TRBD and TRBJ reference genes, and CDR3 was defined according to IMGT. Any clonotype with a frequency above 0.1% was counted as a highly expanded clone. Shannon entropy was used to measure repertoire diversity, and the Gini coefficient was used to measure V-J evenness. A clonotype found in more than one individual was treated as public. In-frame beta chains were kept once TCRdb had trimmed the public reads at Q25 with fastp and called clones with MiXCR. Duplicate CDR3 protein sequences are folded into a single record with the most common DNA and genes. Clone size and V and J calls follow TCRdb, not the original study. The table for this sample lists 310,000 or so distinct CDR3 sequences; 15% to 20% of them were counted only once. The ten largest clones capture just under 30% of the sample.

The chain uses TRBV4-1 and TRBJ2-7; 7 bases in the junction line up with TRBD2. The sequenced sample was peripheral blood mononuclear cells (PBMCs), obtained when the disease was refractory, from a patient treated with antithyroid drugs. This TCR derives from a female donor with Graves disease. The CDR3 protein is CASSQERGGLYEQYF. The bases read TGCGCCAGCAGCCAAGAACGCGGGGGACTCTACGAGCAGTACTTC.